The entry below gives a single TCR beta chain sequence along with its context. Only in-frame clones appear in the TCRdb table, and some are missing; sequencing was by immunoSEQ multiplex PCR. This table has around 84,000 clones, over 80% appearing once. The CDR3 contains 13 residues. Germline-derived CDR1 and CDR2 are SGDLS and YYNGEE. Trimming shortened V by 3 bases and J by 1 base, and 7 bases separated the two germline ends. These data are taken from a study of blood T cell repertoires in COVID-19. The sequenced material came from peripheral blood. The chain couples TRBV9 to TRBJ1-1; no firm D call. This sequence was found in an elderly man with active or convalescent COVID-19. Here the CDR3 DNA reads TGTGCCAGCAGCGGTCGACAGAACACTGAAGCTTTCTTT. Translated, it gives CASSGRQNTEAFF.